This T cell receptor beta chain was found in a study of shared clonotypes between healthy human individuals. Assay execution took place at the deep level. Only in-frame clones appear in the TCRdb table, and some are missing; sequencing was by immunoSEQ multiplex PCR. The sample lists about 2 million clones, 90% to 95% seen once, with 0.13% in the top ten. Germline V CDR1 and CDR2: MNHNS, SASEGT. The CDR3 contains 14 residues. With 8 bases removed from V and 4 bases from J, the gap between germline ends came to 17 bases. Both subsets, CD45RA+ naive and CD45RA-negative memory, were split from the CD4+ cells.

The receptor was isolated from a man younger than 30 in good health. This chain links TRBV6-1 with TRBJ2-5, with D perhaps matching TRBD2 (6 bases). The sample consisted of naive CD4+ T cells sorted from blood. As to subset: CD45RA+ positively selected. CDR3 in DNA: TGTGCCAGCGGGCCGGGACTCGCTGGAGAGACCCAGTACTTC. Translation gives CASGPGLAGETQYF.